Each of the 9 T cell receptor beta chains below was sequenced from the same sample in a study of blood T cells in healthy people across ages. A sample-barcoded 5' primer and a J-beta primer mix were used in a second PCR of about 7 to 12 cycles. Each CDR3 protein is one row after TCRdb ran MiXCR on the 5' RACE reads. The repertoire holds about 1.4 million distinct CDR3 sequences, with 45% to 70% as singletons. The specimen was blood. The receptors come from a man aged 18 to 29 in good health.

J is TRBJ1-1 and V is TRBV14; D possibly corresponds to TRBD1 (6 bases). CDR1 SGHDN and CDR2 FVKESK come from the germline V gene. V was shortened by 3 bases and J by 1 base, with 12 bases between the two germline ends. This CDR3 has 15 amino acids. DNA of the CDR3: TGTGCCAGCAGCCACCTGGGGGCCCGGAACACTGAAGCTTTCTTT. This sequence encodes CASSHLGARNTEAFF.

This clonotype was seen more than once but under ten times. The V call is TRBV5-5, the J call TRBJ2-5; D is tentatively TRBD1 or TRBD2 (6 bases each). Trimming stripped 0 bases from V and 11 bases from J, with 17 bases between. Germline assignment: CDR1 SGHKS and CDR2 YYEKEE (reference sequence). CDR3 length equals 14 residues. CDR3 DNA sequence: TGTGCCAGCAGCTTGGCTCAAGGGGGGTGGGAGCAGTACTTC. Protein sequence: CASSLAQGGWEQYF.

A single count supports this clonotype. The chain employs TRBV2 and TRBJ2-1; no firm D call. Deletions cut 4 bases from V and 7 bases from J, with 14 bases between. From germline, CDR1 is SNHLY and CDR2 FYNNEI. This CDR3 has 14 amino acids. The CDR3 sequence: CASSVDRVGNEQFF. Here the CDR3 DNA reads TGTGCCAGCAGTGTCGATCGGGTGGGGAATGAGCAGTTCTTC.

The V call is TRBV6-1, the J call TRBJ1-1; D not resolved. The CDR3 is 14 amino acids. Trimming took 3 bases from V and 5 from J, leaving 13 bases between them. The germline V gene has CDR1 MNHNS and CDR2 SASEGT. CDR3 protein: CASSERGLITEAFF. The CDR3 bases are TGTGCCAGCAGTGAGCGGGGTTTGATTACTGAAGCTTTCTTT.

The chain is built from TRBV29-1 and TRBJ2-7; D may be TRBD1 (5 bases). Trimming stripped 1 base from V and 7 bases from J, with 14 bases between. CDR3 length equals 13 residues. The V gene's germline CDR1 is SQVTM and CDR2 ANQGSEA. The CDR3: CSVEGLRPGEQYF. Here the CDR3 DNA reads TGCAGCGTTGAAGGCCTACGCCCAGGGGAGCAGTACTTC.

The rearrangement uses TRBV6-2 or TRBV6-3 and TRBJ2-7; 8 positions match TRBD1. This CDR3 is built from 17 residues. CDR1 MNHEY and CDR2 SVGEGT come from the germline V gene. With 2 bases clipped from V and 0 bases from J, the junction kept 9 bases outside the gene matches. The CDR3 here is CASSYVWDRRSSYEQYF. CDR3 nucleotides: TGTGCCAGCAGTTACGTTTGGGACAGGAGGAGCTCCTACGAGCAGTACTTC.

This clonotype showed up just a few times. The chain employs TRBV12-3 or TRBV12-4 and TRBJ1-1, with a possible D match to TRBD1 (5 bases). V was cut by 8 bases and J by 5 bases, with 15 bases left in between. The CDR3 runs 13 residues. This chain's CDR3 is CASVGRWGTEAFF. CDR3 coding DNA: TGTGCCAGCGTCGGACGGTGGGGGACTGAAGCTTTCTTT.

This sequence joins TRBV2 and TRBJ2-4; no reliable D call. Germline-derived CDR1 and CDR2 are SNHLY and FYNNEI. Trimming stripped 6 bases from V and 0 bases from J, with 12 bases between. This CDR3 is built from 15 residues. The CDR3 region is CASRRTAGAKNIQYF. CDR3 DNA: TGTGCCAGCAGGAGGACCGCCGGAGCCAAAAACATTCAGTACTTC.

The rearrangement uses TRBV6-1 and TRBJ1-1, with D unresolved. V shed 3 bases and J shed 0 bases, with 8 bases lying between them. The CDR3 totals 14 residues. Germline lookup yields CDR1 MNHNS and CDR2 SASEGT. The CDR3 loop is CASSDEGLNTEAFF. In DNA, the CDR3 is TGTGCCAGCAGTGATGAGGGTTTGAACACTGAAGCTTTCTTT.